The 32 T cell receptor beta chains in this list originate from one sample, sequenced in a study of T cell repertoires in cytomegalovirus infection. Their antigens are not known. TCRdb analysed the reads with MiXCR anew, one entry per CDR3 protein. The sample shows approximately 65,000 distinct CDR3 sequences, about 19% of them seen only once. The starting material was CD8+ T cells from cultured PBMCs, obtained from culture after CMV antigen stimulation. These receptors all come from a human donor in good health (CMV status not recorded). Some clones in this sample may be carry-over from other donors' samples.

By sample fraction, this clonotype is medium-sized. V gene TRBV5-6 combines with J gene TRBJ2-7; TRBD1 aligns across 10 bases. The CDR3 totals 16 residues. The germline gives CDR1 SGHDT, CDR2 YYEEEE. V lost 0 bases, J lost 2 bases, and 5 bases stayed unmatched. CDR3 in DNA: TGTGCCAGCAGCTTGGCCGGGACAGGGGACGCCTACGAGCAGTACTTC. The encoded protein is CASSLAGTGDAYEQYF. Full variable domain (remainder filled in from reference TRBV5-6 and TRBJ2-7): DAGVTQSPTHLIKTRGQQVTLRCSPKSGHDTVSWYQQALGQGPQFIFQYYEEEERQRGNFPDRFSGHQFPNYSSELNVNALLLGDSALYLCASSLAGTGDAYEQYFGPGTRLTVT.

V gene TRBV7-2 combines with J gene TRBJ1-5; a possible D gene is TRBD1 (5 bases). CDR1 SGHTA and CDR2 FQGNSA come from the germline V gene. The CDR3 is 14 residues long. V lost 3 bases and J 3 bases, leaving 9 bases between the germline ends. The CDR3 DNA sequence: TGTGCCAGCAGCTTGGAGGGGCCCAATCAGCCCCAGCATTTT. Protein product: CASSLEGPNQPQHF.

V and J are TRBV4-1 and TRBJ1-1; no clear D. The CDR3 contains 16 residues. Trimming took off 0 bases at V and 10 bases at J, with 21 bases between the two ends. Germline V gene lookup returns CDR1 MGHRA and CDR2 YSYEKL. CDR3 residues: CASSQDKGGGRRGAFF. In DNA, the CDR3 is TGCGCCAGCAGCCAAGATAAGGGCGGTGGACGACGTGGAGCTTTCTTT.

The chain joins TRBV7-3 to TRBJ2-4, with 15 bases aligning to TRBD2. V lost 5 bases, J lost 6 bases, and 14 bases stayed unmatched. The CDR3 consists of 19 residues. Germline values: CDR1 SGHTA, CDR2 FQGTGA. The CDR3 region is CASSPKKGLAGGFGNIQYF. CDR3 DNA: TGTGCCAGCAGCCCGAAAAAGGGACTAGCGGGGGGCTTCGGAAACATTCAGTACTTC.

This clonotype was seen only a few times. The J gene is TRBJ2-1, the V gene TRBV11-2; 7 bases agree with TRBD2. After removal of 1 base from V and 7 bases from J, the junction contained 7 bases not matched to a gene. The CDR3 spans 15 residues. CDR1 and CDR2 (germline): SGHAT, FQNNGV. CDR3 sequence reads: CASSLADLAVNEQFF. For the CDR3, the DNA is TGTGCCAGCAGCTTAGCAGACCTAGCGGTGAATGAGCAGTTCTTC.

This clonotype has more than one count but fewer than ten. The chain has TRBV28 and TRBJ2-7; TRBD1 matches at 8 bases. J lost 3 bases, V lost 5 bases, and 9 bases had no gene match. Germline V lookup: CDR1 MDHEN, CDR2 SYDVKM. The CDR3 covers 15 residues. In DNA form, the CDR3 reads TGTGCCAGCAGTCCCCTACAGGGGGGCTACTACGAGCAGTACTTC. As protein: CASSPLQGGYYEQYF.

This chain connects TRBV27 to TRBJ1-1, with D maybe TRBD1 (6 bases). The V gene's germline CDR1 is MNHEY and CDR2 SMNVEV (reference sequence). V lost 4 bases and J lost 3, with 15 bases in between. The CDR3 sequence is 15 residues long. The CDR3 is CASSSSTGLYTEAFF. The CDR3 nucleotides are TGTGCCAGCAGTTCCAGTACAGGGTTGTACACTGAAGCTTTCTTT.

This clonotype has a handful of counts. J is TRBJ1-2 and V is TRBV7-8, with D possibly matching TRBD1 (5 bases). The CDR3 runs 18 residues. CDR1 is SGHVS, CDR2 FQNEAQ, per germline. V gave up 4 bases and J gave up 7 bases, with 28 bases separating them. The CDR3 DNA reads TGTGCCAGCAGCTCAAGCTCTCAGGGTCCGGGTCGGGATAGTGGCTACACCTTC. Translating gives CASSSSSQGPGRDSGYTF.

The rearrangement joins TRBV12-5 to TRBJ1-3, with no clear D. Germline assignment: CDR1 LGHNT and CDR2 FRNRAP. There are 14 residues in the CDR3. V shed 6 bases and J shed 8 bases, with 17 bases lying between them. CDR3 nucleotides: TGTGCTAGTGGCCTCGATGGACTCGGGGACACCATATATTTT. Its translation is CASGLDGLGDTIYF. Complete variable domain (other parts from reference TRBV12-5 and TRBJ1-3): DARVTQTPRHKVTEMGQEVTMRCQPILGHNTVFWYRQTMMQGLELLAYFRNRAPLDDSGMPKDRFSAEMPDATLATLKIQPSEPRDSAVYFCASGLDGLGDTIYFGEGSWLTVV.

The rearrangement joins TRBV11-2 to TRBJ1-1; unclear D gene. Germline values: CDR1 SGHAT, CDR2 FQNNGV. V was pared by 5 bases and J by 0 bases, with 10 bases between. The CDR3 contains 14 residues. CDR3 nucleotides: TGTGCCAGCAGCGTCGACATAGTGAACACTGAAGCTTTCTTT. Encoded protein: CASSVDIVNTEAFF.

For the CDR3, the DNA is TGTGCCAGCAGCCCAACAAGCCGAGGCTGGGTCTCTGAAGCTTTCTTT. Its translation: CASSPTSRGWVSEAFF. This chain connects TRBV9 to TRBJ1-1; D call uncertain. The CDR3 length is 16 residues. V was cut by 4 bases and J by 6 bases, with 22 bases left in between. Germline V gene lookup returns CDR1 SGDLS and CDR2 YYNGEE.

This clonotype was detected only a few times. The J gene is TRBJ1-2, the V gene TRBV29-1; D is unresolved. Trimming left V 3 bases short and J 0 bases short, with 17 bases between. Germline V CDR1 and CDR2: SQVTM, ANQGSEA. The CDR3 contains 16 residues. The CDR3 DNA reads as TGCAGCGTTGATAACACAAGTCCAGGACCTAACTATGGCTACACCTTC. Translating it yields CSVDNTSPGPNYGYTF.

This clonotype was detected once. V and J are TRBV20-1 and TRBJ2-1; 8 nucleotides line up with TRBD2. The CDR3 covers 15 residues. The germline gives CDR1 DFQATT, CDR2 SNEGSKA (reference sequence). The junction had 11 bases not matched to a gene; V was cut back by 5 bases and J by 5 bases. The CDR3 DNA sequence: TGCAGTGCTCTTGCCAGGGAGCGGGGGAACAATGAGCAGTTCTTC. Translated: CSALARERGNNEQFF.

The rearrangement joins TRBV20-1 to TRBJ2-6; no clear D. V dropped 5 bases and J dropped 5 bases, with 16 bases sitting between them. The CDR3 is made up of 15 amino acids. The germline V gene has CDR1 DFQATT and CDR2 SNEGSKA (reference sequence). The CDR3 here is CSAWTRIVRANVLTF. Here the CDR3 DNA reads TGCAGTGCTTGGACGAGAATCGTAAGGGCCAACGTCCTGACTTTC.

This clonotype was detected a few times. The chain recombines TRBV28 with TRBJ2-7; possible D gene TRBD1, 6 bases. The CDR3 has 13 amino acids. V lost 5 bases to trimming and J lost 3 bases, with 11 bases between them. Per the germline V gene, CDR1 is MDHEN and CDR2 is SYDVKM. The CDR3: CASSPRTVYEQYF. The CDR3 nucleotides read TGTGCCAGCAGTCCGCGGACAGTCTACGAGCAGTACTTC.

Only one count was recorded for this clonotype. The chain links TRBV11-2 to TRBJ2-2, with TRBD1 as a possible D gene (6 bases). Germline V gene lookup returns CDR1 SGHAT and CDR2 FQNNGV. CDR3 size: 20 residues. Trimming stripped 5 bases from V and 3 bases from J, with 28 bases between. DNA of the CDR3: TGTGCCAGCAGCCCCCGGGTCCCAATAAGTCCAGGGGCCGACACCGGGGAGCTGTTTTTT. It translates to CASSPRVPISPGADTGELFF. Looking up the rest from reference TRBV11-2 and TRBJ2-2 gives the full variable domain: EAGVAQSPRYKIIEKRQSVAFWCNPISGHATLYWYQQILGQGPKLLIQFQNNGVVDDSQLPKDRFSAERLKGVDSTLKIQPAKLEDSAVYLCASSPRVPISPGADTGELFFGEGSRLTVL.

This clonotype appeared many times. V gene TRBV4-1 combines with J gene TRBJ1-5, with D tentatively TRBD1 (5 bases). The CDR3 length is 17 residues. V was cut by 4 bases and J by 0 bases, with 16 bases left in between. Germline values: CDR1 MGHRA, CDR2 YSYEKL. The CDR3 sequence: CASSLTRTLYSNQPQHF. In nucleotides, the CDR3 is TGCGCCAGCAGCCTCACCCGGACATTATATAGCAATCAGCCCCAGCATTTT.

The CDR3 bases are TGTGCCAGCAGTGAAGGGATAGCGCTGGCGAACACCGGGGAGCTGTTTTTT. It encodes CASSEGIALANTGELFF. The rearrangement links TRBV6-1 to TRBJ2-2; D is perhaps TRBD2 (5 bases). V was cut by 1 base and J by 0 bases, with 12 bases left in between. Germline V gene lookup returns CDR1 MNHNS and CDR2 SASEGT. CDR3 length: 17 residues.

The chain is built from TRBV7-3 and TRBJ1-1; 9 nucleotides line up with TRBD1. This CDR3 has 15 amino acids. With V trimmed by 4 bases and J by 0 bases, 3 bases remained unmatched. Germline CDR1 reads SGHTA; CDR2 reads FQGTGA. The CDR3 nucleotides read TGTGCCAGCAGCTCCACAGGGGGCTTGAACACTGAAGCTTTCTTT. As protein: CASSSTGGLNTEAFF.

The table lists this clonotype with a few counts. V usage is TRBV6-2 or TRBV6-3 and J usage is TRBJ2-1; 7 bases line up with TRBD1. The germline CDR1 and CDR2 sequences are MNHEY and SVGEGT. V gave up 7 bases and J gave up 0 bases; unmatched junction bases: 6. The CDR3 length is 15 residues. The CDR3, as DNA: TGTGCCAGCACCCCGGGACAGCGCTCCTACAATGAGCAGTTCTTC. Protein: CASTPGQRSYNEQFF.

This clonotype was found many times. The V and J genes are TRBV4-3 and TRBJ2-7; 7 nucleotides align to TRBD1. After removal of 1 base from V and 4 bases from J, the junction contained 16 bases not matched to a gene. This CDR3 contains 18 residues. Germline CDR1 reads LGHNA; CDR2 reads YSLEER. The CDR3 DNA reads TGCGCCAGCAGCCAAGCCCCACCGGGACAGACTACTAAGTACGAGCAGTACTTC. Protein product: CASSQAPPGQTTKYEQYF.

The genes are TRBV6-2 or TRBV6-3 and TRBJ1-5; possibly TRBD1 for D (6 bases). Per the germline V gene, CDR1 is MNHEY and CDR2 is SVGEGT. The CDR3 covers 16 residues. V was pared by 6 bases and J by 4 bases, with 19 bases between. CDR3 bases: TGTGCCAGCAGAGAGACCCGGGTCCAGGGGAATCAGCCCCAGCATTTT. This sequence encodes CASRETRVQGNQPQHF.

This clonotype occurred a few times. The V gene is TRBV6-5, the J gene TRBJ1-5; D is ambiguous. Between the trimmed V and J ends, which lost 0 bases and 3 bases, there was a span of 15 bases. Per the germline V gene, CDR1 is MNHEY and CDR2 is SVGAGI. The CDR3 has 17 residues. CDR3 region: CASSYSLGAASNQPQHF. The CDR3 DNA sequence: TGTGCCAGCAGTTACTCATTAGGTGCGGCTTCCAATCAGCCCCAGCATTTT.

This clonotype was observed a few times. V and J are TRBV7-9 and TRBJ1-2, with D possibly being TRBD1 (5 bases). CDR3 length equals 14 residues. The V and J ends lost 4 bases and 6 bases respectively, with 15 bases between them. CDR1 and CDR2 from the germline V gene are SEHNR and FQNEAQ (reference sequence). CDR3 DNA sequence: TGTGCCAGCAGCTCCGAATACGGGGCGCATGGCTACACCTTC. It encodes CASSSEYGAHGYTF.

The chain is built from TRBV7-2 and TRBJ2-5; 12 bases line up with TRBD2. The CDR3 sequence is 17 residues long. After removal of 1 base from V and 5 bases from J, the junction contained 8 bases not matched to a gene. Germline loops: CDR1 SGHTA, CDR2 FQGNSA. The CDR3 region is CASSLGEGLAGRETQYF. As DNA, the CDR3 is TGTGCCAGCAGCTTAGGAGAGGGACTAGCGGGCCGGGAGACCCAGTACTTC. Combining the CDR3 with reference TRBV7-2 and TRBJ2-5 gives the whole variable domain GAGVSQSPSNKVTEKGKDVELRCDPISGHTALYWYRQSLGQGLEFLIYFQGNSAPDKSGLPSDRFSAERTGGSVSTLTIQRTQQEDSAVYLCASSLGEGLAGRETQYFGPGTRLLVL.

This clonotype was observed many times. The chain joins TRBV7-2 to TRBJ2-3, with TRBD1 matching 9 bases. Trimming took 5 bases from V and 0 from J; bases not matched to a gene: 6. Germline CDR1 and CDR2: SGHTA and FQGNSA. The CDR3 has 16 residues. In nucleotides, the CDR3 is TGTGCCAGCAGCGCTCGACAGGGGGGAAGCACAGATACGCAGTATTTT. Protein sequence: CASSARQGGSTDTQYF.

V is TRBV5-1 and J is TRBJ2-7; D call uncertain. V lost 4 bases and J 0 bases, leaving 14 bases between the germline ends. The CDR3 has 15 amino acids. Germline-derived CDR1 and CDR2 are SGHRS and YFSETQ. CDR3 DNA: TGCGCCAGCAGCACCCGGACGTCCAGCTCCTACGAGCAGTACTTC. Translated: CASSTRTSSSYEQYF. The entire variable domain, with the rest obtained from reference TRBV5-1 and TRBJ2-7, is as follows: KAGVTQTPRYLIKTRGQQVTLSCSPISGHRSVSWYQQTPGQGLQFLFEYFSETQRNKGNFPGRFSGRQFSNSRSEMNVSTLELGDSALYLCASSTRTSSSYEQYFGPGTRLTVT.

This clonotype has at least ten counts. This chain links TRBV7-9 with TRBJ1-2; TRBD1 matches 11 bases. The germline V gene encodes CDR1 SEHNR and CDR2 FQNEAQ (reference sequence). V gave up 8 bases and J gave up 3 bases; unmatched junction bases: 5. The CDR3 loop spans 14 amino acids. This CDR3 reads CASFGQGADYGYTF. The DNA for the CDR3 is TGTGCCAGCTTCGGACAGGGGGCAGACTATGGCTACACCTTC.

The J gene is TRBJ1-2, the V gene TRBV6-2 or TRBV6-3; TRBD1 might be the D (6 bases). V lost 0 bases to trimming and J lost 3 bases, with 11 bases between them. Germline V lookup: CDR1 MNHEY, CDR2 SVGEGT. The CDR3 sequence is 15 residues long. DNA of the CDR3: TGTGCCAGCAGTTACTCTGCCCAGGGGCACTATGGCTACACCTTC. Amino acid sequence: CASSYSAQGHYGYTF.

Comment on this clonotype: Compared with germline, one end of the junction differs, possibly owing to a read error. This chain uses TRBV6-1 with TRBJ1-4, with no clear D. The CDR3 contains 11 residues. Germline V gives CDR1 MNHNS, CDR2 SASEGT. The CDR3 loop reads CASREHEKLFF. CDR3 bases: TGTGCCAGCCGTGAGCATGAAAAACTGTTTTTT.

This clonotype was counted only a few times. This chain connects TRBV5-6 to TRBJ2-7, with 7 positions matching TRBD1. CDR3 length equals 11 residues. Germline V CDR1 and CDR2: SGHDT, YYEEEE. Trimming took 4 bases from V and 7 from J; bases not matched to a gene: 2. CDR3 loop: CASSMDREQYF. The CDR3 region has the DNA TGTGCCAGCAGCATGGACAGGGAGCAGTACTTC.

The rearrangement links TRBV7-2 to TRBJ1-6; 7 nucleotides agree with TRBD1. Germline CDR1 and CDR2: SGHTA and FQGNSA. The trim removed 6 bases at V and 0 bases at J, leaving 5 bases unmatched. CDR3 length: 16 residues. CDR3 DNA: TGTGCCAGCAGAGGGACAGACAGCTCCTATAATTCACCCCTCCACTTT. Encoded protein: CASRGTDSSYNSPLHF. The full variable domain, completed using reference TRBV7-2 and TRBJ1-6, is GAGVSQSPSNKVTEKGKDVELRCDPISGHTALYWYRQSLGQGLEFLIYFQGNSAPDKSGLPSDRFSAERTGGSVSTLTIQRTQQEDSAVYLCASRGTDSSYNSPLHFGNGTRLTVT.